Each of the 14 T cell receptor beta chains below was sequenced from the same sample in a study of early T cells in non-severe SARS-CoV-2 infection. TCRdb redid the calling of the 5' RACE reads with MiXCR, one entry per CDR3 protein. The sample holds around 60,000 distinct CDR3 sequences, 10% seen once. Source material: whole blood. Source of these receptors: an adult who was a healthcare worker with PCR-confirmed SARS-CoV-2 infection or an uninfected control (not recorded which).

This clonotype was seen ten or more times. The genes are TRBV10-3 and TRBJ1-2; possible D gene TRBD1, 5 bases. Germline V gives CDR1 ENHRY, CDR2 SYGVKD. The CDR3 is 15 amino acids. V was cut by 7 bases and J by 0 bases, with 15 bases left in between. DNA of the CDR3: TGTGCCATCAACGTTGCAGGGACTCCTAACTATGGCTACACCTTC. Translation: CAINVAGTPNYGYTF.

At least ten counts were recorded for this clonotype. The chain carries TRBV18 and TRBJ2-3; no clear D. The CDR3 consists of 15 residues. Germline V gives CDR1 KGHSH, CDR2 LQKENI. The germline V and J ends were trimmed by 1 base and 4 bases, with 12 bases remaining between them. CDR3 DNA sequence: TGTGCCAGCTCACCACAGACGGGCGGTTCAGATACGCAGTATTTT. Protein product: CASSPQTGGSDTQYF.

The chain links TRBV29-1 to TRBJ2-7; D possibly corresponds to TRBD2 (5 bases). The germline V and J ends were trimmed by 1 base and 9 bases, with 10 bases remaining between them. CDR1 is SQVTM, CDR2 ANQGSEA, per germline. The CDR3 extends over 11 amino acids. CDR3 sequence reads: CSVEVSAGQYF. CDR3 nucleotides: TGCAGCGTTGAAGTATCCGCGGGGCAGTACTTC.

To note about this clonotype: With a much larger clone just one base away, this may be a read error. The V gene is TRBV19, the J gene TRBJ1-5; D is undetermined. CDR1 is LNHDA and CDR2 is SQIVND in the germline V gene (reference sequence). V was shortened by 7 bases and J by 3 bases, with 13 bases between the two germline ends. CDR3 length: 14 amino acids. CDR3 sequence reads: CASTTRDYNQPQHF. CDR3 nucleotides: TGTGCCAGTACCACCAGAGACTACAATCAGCCCCAGCATTTT.

This clonotype was picked up many times. The chain couples TRBV9 to TRBJ1-2; 7 nucleotides agree with TRBD1. J was trimmed by 2 bases and V by 4 bases; bases with no gene match: 8. The CDR3 sequence is 15 residues long. The germline V gene has CDR1 SGDLS and CDR2 YYNGEE. CDR3 DNA sequence: TGTGCCAGCAGCCCACGGACAGGAACAAACTATGGCTACACCTTC. It encodes CASSPRTGTNYGYTF.

This clonotype was detected ten times or more. This chain links TRBV18 with TRBJ2-1; TRBD2 matches 7 bases. CDR3 length equals 15 residues. V was pared by 2 bases and J by 4 bases, with 5 bases of the junction left unmatched. In germline, CDR1 is KGHSH, CDR2 LQKENI. The chain's CDR3 is CASSPYPSGYNEQFF. CDR3 in DNA: TGTGCCAGCTCACCATATCCTAGCGGTTACAATGAGCAGTTCTTC.

This clonotype was counted at least ten times. The V call is TRBV27, the J call TRBJ2-1; D gene uncertain. Germline V CDR1 and CDR2: MNHEY, SMNVEV (reference sequence). The CDR3 extends over 11 amino acids. Trimming removed 0 bases from V and 8 bases from J, with 2 bases in between. The CDR3 sequence: CASSLSHEQFF. The CDR3 nucleotides are TGTGCCAGCAGTTTATCCCATGAGCAGTTCTTC.

The rearrangement links TRBV20-1 to TRBJ1-2; tentative D call: TRBD1 (5 bases). CDR1 is DFQATT and CDR2 is SNEGSKA in the germline V gene (reference sequence). V dropped 6 bases and J dropped 0 bases, with 14 bases sitting between them. The CDR3 length is 14 residues. CDR3 DNA: TGCAGTGCCGTACAGGATCCGGCTAACTATGGCTACACCTTC. The encoded protein is CSAVQDPANYGYTF.

A note on this clonotype: An end of the junction does not agree with germline; a read error may underlie this. The CDR3 DNA reads as TGTGCCAGCAGTTGGGACATGTATAGCATTCAGCCCCAGCATTTT. This encodes CASSWDMYSIQPQHF. The V call is TRBV6-2 or TRBV6-3, the J call TRBJ1-5; possibly TRBD1 for D (6 bases). The CDR3 contains 15 residues. Germline V gene data show CDR1 as MNHEY and CDR2 as SVGEGT.

This clonotype was seen many times. This sequence joins TRBV5-8 and TRBJ1-1, with D perhaps matching TRBD1 (5 bases). V lost 4 bases and J lost 5, with 15 bases in between. The CDR3 runs to 14 residues. Germline lookup yields CDR1 SGHTS and CDR2 YDEGEE. CDR3 nucleotide sequence: TGTGCCAGCAGCGTACTGACAGTTGGGACTGAAGCTTTCTTT. Protein sequence: CASSVLTVGTEAFF.

This clonotype was observed a handful of times. This sequence joins TRBV3-1 and TRBJ2-1; 7 bases fit TRBD1. The CDR3 consists of 11 residues. V was pared by 8 bases and J by 12 bases, with 7 bases of the junction left unmatched. Germline V lookup: CDR1 LGHDT, CDR2 YNNKEL (reference sequence). CDR3 amino acids: CASRTGDLQFF. For the CDR3, the DNA is TGTGCCAGCCGAACAGGGGATTTGCAGTTCTTC.

In this sample, this clonotype turned up many times. The rearrangement joins TRBV29-1 to TRBJ2-3, with D maybe TRBD2 (6 bases). Germline CDR1 reads SQVTM; CDR2 reads ANQGSEA. The CDR3 runs 14 residues. Here the CDR3 reads CSVSGSGATDTQYF. The CDR3 DNA reads TGCAGTGTATCAGGGTCGGGAGCAACAGATACGCAGTATTTT.

This chain links TRBV13 with TRBJ1-1, with 11 positions matching TRBD1. The V and J ends lost 4 bases and 4 bases, in that order; junction bases with no gene match: 2. This CDR3 comprises 14 residues. Per the germline V gene, CDR1 is PRHDT and CDR2 is FYEKMQ (reference sequence). The DNA for the CDR3 is TGTGCCAGCAGCTCGGGACAGGGGGGCACTGAAGCTTTCTTT. Its translation: CASSSGQGGTEAFF.

The chain joins TRBV5-1 to TRBJ2-3; tentatively, D is TRBD1 or TRBD2 (5 bases each). CDR3 length equals 14 residues. With 4 bases removed from V and 2 bases from J, the gap between germline ends came to 11 bases. CDR1 is SGHRS and CDR2 is YFSETQ in the germline V gene. The CDR3 loop reads CASSAEGPTDTQYF. The CDR3 DNA is TGCGCCAGCAGCGCCGAGGGGCCCACAGATACGCAGTATTTT.